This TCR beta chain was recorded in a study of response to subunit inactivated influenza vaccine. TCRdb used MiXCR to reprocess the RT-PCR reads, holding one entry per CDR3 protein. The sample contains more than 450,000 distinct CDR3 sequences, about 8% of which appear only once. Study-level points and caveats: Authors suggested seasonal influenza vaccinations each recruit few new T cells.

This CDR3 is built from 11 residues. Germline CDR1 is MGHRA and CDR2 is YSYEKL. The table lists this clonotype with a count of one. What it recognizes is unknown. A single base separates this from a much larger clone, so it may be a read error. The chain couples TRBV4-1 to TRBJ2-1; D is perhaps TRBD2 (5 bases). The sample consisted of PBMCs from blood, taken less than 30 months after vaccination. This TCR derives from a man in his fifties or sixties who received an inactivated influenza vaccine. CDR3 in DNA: TGCGCCAGCAGCCAGGAACTAGAGCGGTTCTTC. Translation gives CASSQELERFF.